The next 15 T cell receptor beta chains were all read from a single sample in a study of PD-1 blockade in classical Hodgkin lymphoma. This sample's time point: cycle 4 day 1 (C4D1), after less than 7 weeks of nivolumab. Each patient's relapse followed autologous stem cell transplantation, and brentuximab vedotin exposure varied. TCRdb's copy holds only in-frame clones and misses some; the assay was immunoSEQ multiplex PCR. The repertoire includes approximately 110,000 clones, about 92% of them detected once, and under 20% sits in the top ten. Source: peripheral blood mononuclear cells (PBMCs), taken before the fourth cycle of nivolumab. The receptors shown here come from a human donor with classical Hodgkin lymphoma.

This chain links TRBV9 with TRBJ2-1; D is ambiguous. The CDR3 contains 13 residues. V gave up 3 bases and J gave up 15 bases, with 19 bases separating them. In germline, CDR1 is SGDLS, CDR2 YYNGEE. In DNA form, the CDR3 reads TGTGCCAGCAGCGCCGGACCAACGCAAAGACCGTTCTTC. Translation: CASSAGPTQRPFF.

This chain links TRBV11-2 with TRBJ1-2; no firm D call. Between the trimmed V and J ends, which lost 4 bases and 7 bases, there was a span of 16 bases. Germline V gene sequence: CDR1 SGHAT, CDR2 FQNNGV. The CDR3 contains 14 residues. The CDR3 nucleotides read TGTGCCAGCAGCTCCCTCAAGGGCAGTGGTGGCTACACCTTC. Protein sequence: CASSSLKGSGGYTF.

The V gene is TRBV4-1, the J gene TRBJ2-1; TRBD1 agrees at 9 bases. The length of the CDR3 is 15 residues. CDR1 and CDR2 from the germline V gene are MGHRA and YSYEKL. V lost 1 base and J lost 6; bases outside the gene matches: 4. CDR3 sequence: CASSQGQGGVNEQFF. The CDR3 DNA follows: TGCGCCAGCAGCCAAGGACAGGGGGGAGTCAATGAGCAGTTCTTC.

The rearrangement uses TRBV2 and TRBJ2-1; no clear D gene. This CDR3 is built from 13 residues. Germline CDR1 reads SNHLY; CDR2 reads FYNNEI. Trimming pared 2 bases from V and 6 bases from J, leaving 8 bases between. The CDR3 loop is CASSENLVNEQFF. CDR3 coding DNA: TGTGCCAGCAGTGAAAACCTCGTCAATGAGCAGTTCTTC. The full variable domain, completed using reference TRBV2 and TRBJ2-1, is EPEVTQTPSHQVTQMGQEVILRCVPISNHLYFYWYRQILGQKVEFLVSFYNNEISEKSEIFDDQFSVERPDGSNFTLKIRSTKLEDSAMYFCASSENLVNEQFFGPGTRLTVL.

This clone came up once. The chain employs TRBV28 and TRBJ1-5, with D hard to call. Trimming took 6 bases from V and 6 from J, leaving 15 bases between them. The CDR3 has 14 residues. The germline V gene has CDR1 MDHEN and CDR2 SYDVKM. The CDR3 sequence is CASSPPSGVQPQHF. Written as DNA, the CDR3 is TGTGCCAGCAGCCCACCCTCTGGGGTTCAGCCCCAGCATTTT.

The count of this clone is one. The chain has TRBV7-9 and TRBJ2-2; possible D gene TRBD1, 5 bases. CDR3 length equals 15 residues. Trimming removed 4 bases from V and 4 bases from J, with 13 bases in between. Germline V gene data show CDR1 as SEHNR and CDR2 as FQNEAQ (reference sequence). Here the CDR3 reads CASSSSDISTGELFF. The CDR3 DNA is TGTGCCAGCAGCTCCTCGGACATCAGCACCGGGGAGCTGTTTTTT.

The J gene is TRBJ2-1, the V gene TRBV28; a weak D match, TRBD2 (6 bases). CDR3 length equals 14 residues. Germline V CDR1 and CDR2: MDHEN, SYDVKM. Trimming removed 5 bases from V and 9 bases from J, with 17 bases in between. In DNA form, the CDR3 reads TGTGCCAGCAGTCCCTTACTAGCAAATGGTGAGCAGTTCTTC. It specifies CASSPLLANGEQFF.

The chain combines TRBV11-3 with TRBJ2-2; 8 bases match TRBD1. Germline V lookup: CDR1 SGHNT, CDR2 YENEEA. This CDR3 is 16 amino acids long. Unmatched junction bases numbered 2, after V lost 1 base and J lost 1 base. CDR3: CASSLAGTGNTGELFF. DNA for the CDR3: TGTGCCAGCAGCTTAGCAGGGACAGGGAACACCGGGGAGCTGTTTTTT.

The chain has TRBV7-7 and TRBJ2-7, with a weak D call TRBD1 (6 bases). Trimming took 3 bases from V and 2 from J, leaving 14 bases between them. Germline V CDR1 and CDR2: SSHAT, FNYEAQ (reference sequence). The CDR3 extends over 15 amino acids. CDR3 amino acids: CASSFDLTGAYEQYF. The DNA for the CDR3 is TGTGCCAGCAGCTTTGATTTGACAGGCGCCTACGAGCAGTACTTC.

V is TRBV6-5 and J is TRBJ2-7; D is undetermined. CDR3 length equals 12 residues. V was cut by 2 bases and J by 3 bases, with 5 bases left in between. From germline, CDR1 is MNHEY and CDR2 SVGAGI. In DNA form, the CDR3 reads TGTGCCAGCAGTTACACCAACTACGAGCAGTACTTC. It specifies CASSYTNYEQYF.

The DNA for the CDR3 is TGTGCCAGTAGTATAGAGGCCCTGTCTGCCCTCTACAATGAGCAGTTCTTC. As protein: CASSIEALSALYNEQFF. This chain uses TRBV19 with TRBJ2-1; D unresolved. CDR1 and CDR2 from the germline V gene are LNHDA and SQIVND (reference sequence). The CDR3 is 17 residues long. V was clipped by 0 bases and J by 3 bases, with 15 bases between them.

The chain is built from TRBV4-3 and TRBJ1-1; no reliable D call. This CDR3 has 14 amino acids. Germline V lookup: CDR1 LGHNA, CDR2 YSLEER. Between the trimmed V and J ends, which lost 0 bases and 1 base, there was a span of 6 bases. The CDR3 loop is CASSQDFANTEAFF. The CDR3 bases are TGCGCCAGCAGCCAAGATTTTGCGAACACTGAAGCTTTCTTT.

This chain joins TRBV5-4 and TRBJ2-3, with D unclear. CDR3 length: 13 residues. V lost 2 bases and J lost 1, with 5 bases in between. Germline V gene data show CDR1 as SGHNT and CDR2 as YYREEE (reference sequence). The CDR3 DNA follows: TGTGCCAGCAGCTTTGGGGGCACAGATACGCAGTATTTT. Amino acid sequence: CASSFGGTDTQYF.

This rearrangement joins TRBV5-1 to TRBJ2-3, with 9 bases lining up with TRBD2. This CDR3 has 16 amino acids. Trimming cost V 3 bases and J 2 bases; bases outside gene matches: 7. CDR1 SGHRS and CDR2 YFSETQ come from the germline V gene. The CDR3 DNA sequence: TGCGCCAGCAGCTACCGAGCGGGAGGATACACAGATACGCAGTATTTT. It specifies CASSYRAGGYTDTQYF.

The chain has TRBV7-2 and TRBJ2-7, with 10 bases lining up with TRBD2. V shed 5 bases and J 6 bases; nucleotides not matched to a gene: 13. The CDR3 length is 16 residues. In germline, CDR1 is SGHTA, CDR2 FQGNSA. As DNA, the CDR3 is TGTGCCAGCAGCCCCCGTTTTTCTAGCGGGAGCTTCGAGCAGTACTTC. Translating gives CASSPRFSSGSFEQYF. Together with reference TRBV7-2 and TRBJ2-7, the CDR3 gives the full variable domain: GAGVSQSPSNKVTEKGKDVELRCDPISGHTALYWYRQSLGQGLEFLIYFQGNSAPDKSGLPSDRFSAERTGGSVSTLTIQRTQQEDSAVYLCASSPRFSSGSFEQYFGPGTRLTVT.